One and the same sample provided the 14 T cell receptor beta chains below, sequenced in a study of blood T cell repertoires in COVID-19. Sequencing used immunoSEQ multiplex PCR; TCRdb keeps in-frame clones, though not all of them. The repertoire holds 95,000 to 120,000 clones, with 85% to 90% as singletons. The source material was peripheral blood. These TCRs come from a woman in her forties or fifties with acute or convalescent COVID-19.

J is TRBJ2-7 and V is TRBV6-5; 8 nucleotides align to TRBD1. V lost 6 bases to trimming and J lost 6 bases; unmatched junction nucleotides: 7. CDR1 is MNHEY, CDR2 SVGAGI, per germline. The CDR3 spans 13 residues. The CDR3 nucleotides read TGTGCCAGCAGCACCGGGACAGGAGGCGAGCAGTACTTC. This translates into CASSTGTGGEQYF.

The rearrangement links TRBV18 to TRBJ2-1, with 7 nucleotides matching TRBD2. The CDR3 runs to 13 residues. Trimming removed 0 bases from V and 8 bases from J; junction bases left unmatched: 1. CDR1 and CDR2 from the germline V gene are KGHSH and LQKENI. CDR3 sequence: CASSPPGGDEQFF. The DNA for the CDR3 is TGTGCCAGCTCACCACCGGGAGGGGATGAGCAGTTCTTC.

The V call is TRBV28, the J call TRBJ1-2, with D perhaps TRBD1 (6 bases). V was trimmed by 2 bases and J by 5 bases, leaving 12 bases between them. Looked up from germline, CDR1 is MDHEN and CDR2 is SYDVKM. The CDR3 is 14 amino acids. The DNA of the CDR3 is TGTGCCAGCAGTTTACCAGGGGTGGCTTATGGCTACACCTTC. It encodes CASSLPGVAYGYTF.

The chain uses TRBV6-1 and TRBJ1-3; D unclear. Trimming stripped 3 bases from V and 3 bases from J, with 6 bases between. The CDR3 loop spans 13 amino acids. Germline V gene data show CDR1 as MNHNS and CDR2 as SASEGT. The CDR3, as DNA: TGTGCCAGCAGTGAGGCAAATGGAAACACCATATATTTT. The encoded protein is CASSEANGNTIYF.

This chain uses TRBV6-6 with TRBJ2-7; D perhaps matches TRBD1 (5 bases). Germline loops: CDR1 MNHNY, CDR2 SVGAGI (reference sequence). Trimming took 5 bases from V and 4 from J, leaving 12 bases between them. The CDR3 extends over 13 amino acids. CDR3 loop: CASSGASAYEQYF. CDR3 DNA sequence: TGTGCCAGCAGTGGGGCCAGTGCTTACGAGCAGTACTTC.

The chain has TRBV19 and TRBJ2-7; 10 positions match TRBD2. In germline, CDR1 is LNHDA, CDR2 SQIVND (reference sequence). The ends lost 3 bases at V and 3 bases at J; junction bases unmatched: 5. This CDR3 has 15 residues. In DNA, the CDR3 is TGTGCCAGTAGTATCTCCTTAGCGGGAGGCTACGAGCAGTACTTC. This sequence encodes CASSISLAGGYEQYF.

This clone came up a few times. The chain carries TRBV5-6 and TRBJ1-5; 10 bases are shared with TRBD1. V shed 4 bases and J 4 bases; nucleotides not matched to a gene: 14. Germline lookup yields CDR1 SGHDT and CDR2 YYEEEE. The CDR3 contains 18 residues. CDR3 in DNA: TGTGCCAGCAGCACATTCTGGACCTCGGGACAGGGGAATCAGCCCCAGCATTTT. It translates to CASSTFWTSGQGNQPQHF.

This chain links TRBV25-1 with TRBJ1-1; a possible D gene is TRBD1 (6 bases). Germline lookup yields CDR1 MGHDK and CDR2 SYGVNS. The germline V and J ends were trimmed by 2 bases and 5 bases, with 12 bases remaining between them. The CDR3 covers 14 residues. The CDR3 spells CASSEGQSPTEAFF. CDR3 sequence (DNA): TGTGCCAGCAGTGAAGGACAGTCTCCTACTGAAGCTTTCTTT. Based on the CDR3 plus reference TRBV25-1 and TRBJ1-1, the full variable domain is EADIYQTPRYLVIGTGKKITLECSQTMGHDKMYWYQQDPGMELHLIHYSYGVNSTEKGDLSSESTVSRIRTEHFPLTLESARPSHTSQYLCASSEGQSPTEAFFGQGTRLTVV.

The chain joins TRBV21-1 to TRBJ2-7; the tabulated D call, TRBD2, remains unverified against the DNA. TRBV21-1 is annotated as a pseudogene. The CDR3 length is 18 residues. The CDR3 sequence is CASSKRAPSGSRPYEQYF. The DNA for the CDR3 is TGTGCCAGCAGCAAGAGAGCGCCTAGCGGGAGTCGCCCCTACGAGCAGTACTTC.

The rearrangement joins TRBV7-3 to TRBJ2-1; 11 bases match TRBD1. The ends lost 5 bases at V and 6 bases at J; junction bases unmatched: 12. This CDR3 is built from 17 residues. Germline values: CDR1 SGHTA, CDR2 FQGTGA. The CDR3 loop is CASSLTPGQGGINEQFF. The CDR3 nucleotides are TGTGCCAGCAGCCTTACCCCGGGACAGGGGGGAATCAATGAGCAGTTCTTC.

The J gene is TRBJ2-1, the V gene TRBV7-2; the match to TRBD2 covers 8 bases. Per germline, CDR1 SGHTA and CDR2 FQGNSA. V lost 5 bases and J lost 9; bases outside the gene matches: 15. There are 16 residues in the CDR3. This CDR3 is CASSPPGAAGVGEQFF. CDR3 DNA sequence: TGTGCCAGCAGCCCCCCGGGGGCAGCGGGAGTGGGTGAGCAGTTCTTC.

In this sample, this clone turned up once. The V and J genes are TRBV7-2 and TRBJ1-2; D uncertain. V lost 5 bases and J 4 bases, leaving 17 bases between the germline ends. Looked up from germline, CDR1 is SGHTA and CDR2 is FQGNSA. The CDR3 loop spans 15 amino acids. This CDR3 reads CASSPPGIPGYGYTF. The CDR3 nucleotides are TGTGCCAGCAGCCCCCCGGGGATTCCGGGCTATGGCTACACCTTC.

The chain carries TRBV14 and TRBJ1-2; TRBD1 aligns across 10 bases. There are 15 residues in the CDR3. The V gene end was trimmed by 2 bases and the J gene end by 4 bases; junction bases not matched to a gene: 4. Germline assignment: CDR1 SGHDN and CDR2 FVKESK. CDR3 loop: CASSQPGTGVYGYTF. CDR3 nucleotides: TGTGCCAGCAGCCAACCCGGGACAGGGGTCTATGGCTACACCTTC.

The chain joins TRBV6-5 to TRBJ2-3; 7 positions agree with TRBD1. Per the germline V gene, CDR1 is MNHEY and CDR2 is SVGAGI. The CDR3 runs 15 residues. The trim removed 7 bases at V and 2 bases at J, leaving 9 bases unmatched. The CDR3 DNA reads TGTGCCAGCACCCGAGACAGGGCTGACACAGATACGCAGTATTTT. The encoded protein is CASTRDRADTDTQYF.